Detailed here is one T cell receptor (beta chain). The antigen is undetermined. Libraries were prepared by immunoSEQ multiplex PCR; TCRdb keeps only in-frame clonotypes and omits some of them. The sample carries 14,000 or so clones, around two thirds recorded once. The CDR3 runs 14 residues. Germline loops: CDR1 SGDLS, CDR2 YYNGEE. V dropped 3 bases and J dropped 4; count of bases not matched to a gene: 5. The data were taken from a study of neoadjuvant anti-PD-1 for oral cavity cancer. In the study overall: Before surgery, most patients got three to four biweekly 3 mg/kg nivolumab doses. General study findings and limits: TCR analyses covered only a few patients per response group. Pretreatment Treg/Th17 ratio correlated inversely with post-treatment tumor clonality.

These oral cavity squamous cell carcinomas were HPV-negative and locally advanced. The receptor's source is a person between 35 and 79 years old with oral cavity squamous cell carcinoma. This specimen consisted of PBMCs, obtained before nivolumab (anti-PD-1) treatment. V and J are TRBV9 and TRBJ2-3, with TRBD2 matching 7 bases. The CDR3 protein is CASSGTSSADTQYF. In nucleotides, the CDR3 is TGTGCCAGCAGCGGGACTAGTTCCGCAGATACGCAGTATTTT.